This T cell receptor (beta chain) stems from a study of blood T cells in healthy people across ages. The V end lost 1 base, the J end lost 1 base, and 11 bases lay between the germline ends. Germline V gives CDR1 SGHTA, CDR2 FQGNSA. The CDR3 is 16 amino acids. Study-level points and caveats: The recorded TCR beta diversity per million T cells decreased in a roughly linear manner with age.

This clonotype was seen only a few times. Antigen specificity is unknown. Alongside a J-beta primer mix, a sample-barcoded 5' primer served in a second PCR lasting 7 to 11 cycles. A template-switch adaptor with 12 random nucleotides tagged each cDNA molecule. TCRdb re-derived calls from the 5' RACE reads in MiXCR, one entry per CDR3 protein. The sample has over 950,000 distinct CDR3 sequences; 35% to 40% are singletons. Sequenced input: blood. V and J are TRBV7-2 and TRBJ1-5; tentative D call: TRBD1 (5 bases). This TCR derives from a man between 18 and 35 years old in good health. The CDR3 is CASSLERQGSNQPQHF. In DNA form, the CDR3 reads TGTGCCAGCAGCTTAGAGCGTCAGGGAAGCAATCAGCCCCAGCATTTT.